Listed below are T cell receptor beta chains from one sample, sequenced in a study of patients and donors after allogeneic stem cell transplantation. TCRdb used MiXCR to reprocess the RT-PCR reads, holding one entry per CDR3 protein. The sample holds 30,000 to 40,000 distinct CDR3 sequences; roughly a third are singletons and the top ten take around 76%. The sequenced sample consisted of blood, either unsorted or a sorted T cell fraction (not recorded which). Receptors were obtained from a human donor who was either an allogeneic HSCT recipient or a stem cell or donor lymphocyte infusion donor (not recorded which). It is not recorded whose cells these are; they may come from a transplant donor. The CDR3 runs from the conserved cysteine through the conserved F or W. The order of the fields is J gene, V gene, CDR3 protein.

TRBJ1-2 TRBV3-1 CASSQDEGGYDYTF
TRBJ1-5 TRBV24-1 CATSDFGGPGNQPQHF
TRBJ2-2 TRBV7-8 CASSPQGWTGELFF
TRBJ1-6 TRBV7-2 CASSVQGISLHF
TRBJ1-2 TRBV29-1 CSVAEGSYGYTF
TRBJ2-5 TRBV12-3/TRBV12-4 CASNLAGTSGSQGETQYF
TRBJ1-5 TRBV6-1 CASSEGQGRNQPQHF
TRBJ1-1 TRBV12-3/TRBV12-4 CASSFVVTNEAFF
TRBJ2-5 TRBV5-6 CAPGPNTQETQYF
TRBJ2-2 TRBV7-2 CASSPLVSGELFF
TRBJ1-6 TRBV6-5 CASSFATGLSNSPLHF
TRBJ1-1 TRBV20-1 CSARGPEMNTEAFF
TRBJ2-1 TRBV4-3 CASSQGLLAGTHPYNEQFF
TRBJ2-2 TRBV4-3 CASSHRTGASTGELFF
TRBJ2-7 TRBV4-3 CASSQTGTSGRYEQYF
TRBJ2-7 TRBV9 CASSVGLAGGPYEQYF